The 29 T cell receptor beta chains reported below all come from one sample, sequenced in a study of blood T cell repertoires in COVID-19. Clones were read by immunoSEQ multiplex PCR, and TCRdb kept only the in-frame ones, dropping some. The sample yields around 140,000 clones, roughly 84% seen once. Sequencing input: peripheral blood. The receptors stem from a woman aged 60-70 years with acute or convalescent COVID-19.

The V call is TRBV5-1, the J call TRBJ1-5; 12 nucleotides match TRBD1. The CDR3 has 15 residues. Trimming took 0 bases from V and 7 from J; bases not matched to a gene: 2. In germline, CDR1 is SGHRS, CDR2 YFSETQ. The CDR3 DNA follows: TGCGCCAGCAGCTTGGAGGGACAGGGGGCCCAGCCCCAGCATTTT. Amino acids: CASSLEGQGAQPQHF.

V and J are TRBV5-4 and TRBJ2-2; possible D gene TRBD2, 5 bases. CDR3 size: 13 residues. Per germline, CDR1 SGHNT and CDR2 YYREEE (reference sequence). Trimming shortened V by 0 bases and J by 8 bases, and 8 bases separated the two germline ends. CDR3 coding DNA: TGTGCCAGCAGCTTGGAGGGAGCAGGGGAGCTGTTTTTT. Residues: CASSLEGAGELFF. The full variable domain, completed using reference TRBV5-4 and TRBJ2-2, is ETGVTQSPTHLIKTRGQQVTLRCSSQSGHNTVSWYQQALGQGPQFIFQYYREEENGRGNFPPRFSGLQFPNYSSELNVNALELDDSALYLCASSLEGAGELFFGEGSRLTVL.

The chain uses TRBV7-6 and TRBJ2-7; no clear D. Germline values: CDR1 SGHVS, CDR2 FNYEAQ. Trimming removed 2 bases at V and 0 bases at J, with 11 bases between. This CDR3 is 15 amino acids long. CDR3 bases: TGTGCCAGCAGCTTAACGGGTACTTCCTCCTACGAGCAGTACTTC. It translates to CASSLTGTSSYEQYF.

The chain uses TRBV7-9 and TRBJ2-3; D not certain. The CDR3 is 13 amino acids. The V end lost 5 bases, the J end lost 6 bases, and 12 bases lay between the germline ends. Looked up from germline, CDR1 is SEHNR and CDR2 is FQNEAQ (reference sequence). The CDR3 DNA follows: TGTGCCAGCAGCCTCGCTAGTTGGGATACGCAGTATTTT. Translation gives CASSLASWDTQYF.

The chain employs TRBV29-1 and TRBJ2-7, with D possibly being TRBD2 (5 bases). Trimming stripped 0 bases from V and 8 bases from J, with 17 bases between. The CDR3 totals 14 residues. Germline CDR1 reads SQVTM; CDR2 reads ANQGSEA. CDR3 nucleotides: TGCAGCGTTGAAGAAAGGGTTGAGGGTAAGAAGCAGTACTTC. Its protein is CSVEERVEGKKQYF.

CDR3 amino acids: CASSFNLAWGDFGYEQYF. The CDR3, as DNA: TGTGCCAGCAGCTTTAATCTTGCCTGGGGGGATTTCGGGTACGAGCAGTACTTC. V and J are TRBV7-9 and TRBJ2-7; TRBD2 might be the D (6 bases). Looked up from germline, CDR1 is SEHNR and CDR2 is FQNEAQ (reference sequence). The CDR3 is 18 amino acids. The V and J ends lost 3 bases and 4 bases respectively, with 25 bases between them.

This chain uses TRBV5-1 with TRBJ2-7; TRBD2 matches 8 bases. The CDR3 sequence is 16 residues long. Germline loops: CDR1 SGHRS, CDR2 YFSETQ. Trimming took 6 bases from V and 3 from J; bases not matched to a gene: 14. The DNA of the CDR3 is TGCGCCAGCAATCCGGGACTAGAGGTGGGTCGCTACGAGCAGTACTTC. Its translation is CASNPGLEVGRYEQYF.

The J gene is TRBJ2-5, the V gene TRBV5-1; 8 bases are shared with TRBD1. The CDR3 loop spans 15 amino acids. V lost 3 bases and J lost 4; bases outside the gene matches: 8. Looked up from germline, CDR1 is SGHRS and CDR2 is YFSETQ. The CDR3 here is CASSSWTGTRETQYF. The CDR3 coding sequence is TGCGCCAGCAGCTCCTGGACAGGGACGAGAGAGACCCAGTACTTC.

The V and J genes are TRBV11-3 and TRBJ2-6, with D perhaps matching TRBD1 (6 bases). Germline CDR1 is SGHNT and CDR2 is YENEEA. The V end was cut by 5 bases, the J end by 0 bases, with 11 bases between. The CDR3 runs to 16 residues. CDR3 loop: CASSLDRNSGANVLTF. CDR3 nucleotides: TGTGCCAGCAGCCTCGACAGGAACTCTGGGGCCAACGTCCTGACTTTC.

The chain combines TRBV10-3 with TRBJ2-5, with 8 bases fitting TRBD2. With V trimmed by 5 bases and J by 5 bases, 10 bases remained unmatched. CDR3 length equals 15 residues. Germline V gene lookup returns CDR1 ENHRY and CDR2 SYGVKD. CDR3 sequence (DNA): TGTGCCATCAGTTCTCCGGGACTAGATACGGAGACCCAGTACTTC. It encodes CAISSPGLDTETQYF.

The chain has TRBV11-2 and TRBJ2-2, with TRBD1 matching 8 bases. V dropped 3 bases and J dropped 1; count of bases not matched to a gene: 4. This CDR3 comprises 16 residues. CDR1 is SGHAT, CDR2 FQNNGV, per germline. CDR3: CASSFAGGENTGELFF. The CDR3 nucleotides are TGTGCCAGCAGCTTCGCAGGGGGCGAGAACACCGGGGAGCTGTTTTTT.

This sequence joins TRBV30 and TRBJ1-1; TRBD1 agrees at 7 bases. Germline V lookup: CDR1 GTSNPN, CDR2 SVGIG (reference sequence). V shed 1 base, J shed 10 bases, and the junction held 3 bases outside the gene matches. This CDR3 region has 11 residues. CDR3 nucleotide sequence: TGTGCCTGGAGTGAAGGGGGCACAGCTTTCTTT. Protein product: CAWSEGGTAFF.

This chain joins TRBV28 and TRBJ1-5; D perhaps matches TRBD1 (5 bases). Germline CDR1 reads MDHEN; CDR2 reads SYDVKM. CDR3 length: 14 residues. V gave up 6 bases and J gave up 3 bases, with 12 bases separating them. CDR3 sequence: CASRHQGNNQPQHF. Here the CDR3 DNA reads TGTGCCAGCAGGCATCAGGGAAACAATCAGCCCCAGCATTTT.

This chain links TRBV6-2 or TRBV6-3 with TRBJ2-2; no definite D call. Germline V gene data show CDR1 as MNHEY and CDR2 as SVGEGT. Trimming pared 4 bases from V and 6 bases from J, leaving 9 bases between. The CDR3 totals 13 residues. In DNA, the CDR3 is TGTGCCAGCAGTTTCCAAATTTCCGGGGAGCTGTTTTTT. Residues: CASSFQISGELFF.

The chain links TRBV29-1 to TRBJ2-2; 16 bases line up with TRBD2. The CDR3 extends over 17 amino acids. Looked up from germline, CDR1 is SQVTM and CDR2 is ANQGSEA. The J segment lost 0 bases and the V segment lost 7 bases, leaving 5 bases of the junction unmatched. In nucleotides, the CDR3 is TGCAGCGCCAGGGGACTAGCGGGGGGGACGAACACCGGGGAGCTGTTTTTT. This sequence encodes CSARGLAGGTNTGELFF.

V and J are TRBV6-1 and TRBJ1-3; D is unclear. CDR1 and CDR2 from the germline V gene are MNHNS and SASEGT. The V end was cut by 2 bases, the J end by 2 bases, with 10 bases between. This CDR3 has 15 amino acids. CDR3 nucleotides: TGTGCCAGCAGTGAAAACGGGGTGGCTGGAAACACCATATATTTT. Its protein is CASSENGVAGNTIYF.

J is TRBJ2-1 and V is TRBV18; 8 bases match TRBD2. The CDR3 is made up of 15 amino acids. V lost 1 base, J lost 6 bases, and 5 bases stayed unmatched. Looked up from germline, CDR1 is KGHSH and CDR2 is LQKENI. The CDR3 DNA reads TGTGCCAGCTCACCACTCGGGGGGGCGTCCAATGAGCAGTTCTTC. It specifies CASSPLGGASNEQFF.

The rearrangement joins TRBV15 to TRBJ2-5; a possible D gene is TRBD2 (6 bases). V lost 0 bases and J lost 3, with 8 bases in between. The germline CDR1 and CDR2 sequences are LNHNV and YYDKDF (reference sequence). CDR3 length: 14 amino acids. This CDR3 reads CATSRDPGEETQYF. The DNA of the CDR3 is TGTGCCACCAGCAGAGATCCGGGGGAAGAGACCCAGTACTTC.

The V gene is TRBV2, the J gene TRBJ2-5; D ambiguous. Germline CDR1 reads SNHLY; CDR2 reads FYNNEI. The V end lost 6 bases, the J end lost 5 bases, and 16 bases lay between the germline ends. This CDR3 comprises 14 residues. CDR3 region: CASRPNYAGETQYF. As DNA, the CDR3 is TGTGCCAGCAGACCCAATTACGCCGGTGAGACCCAGTACTTC.

Of note for this clone: Within the sample, other DNA sequences also encode this same CDR3. The rearrangement links TRBV9 to TRBJ1-6, with D maybe TRBD1 (6 bases). The CDR3 has 14 amino acids. Germline values: CDR1 SGDLS, CDR2 YYNGEE. The V gene lost 1 base and the J gene lost 5 bases, with 7 bases spanning the gap. CDR3: CASSVTGNNSPLHF. CDR3 nucleotides: TGTGCCAGCAGCGTAACAGGGAATAATTCACCCCTCCACTTT.

This sequence joins TRBV28 and TRBJ1-2; 11 bases match TRBD1. This CDR3 comprises 14 residues. V lost 4 bases, J lost 7 bases, and 5 bases stayed unmatched. Looked up from germline, CDR1 is MDHEN and CDR2 is SYDVKM. CDR3 DNA: TGTGCCAGCAGTTCCCCGGGACAGGGGGTTGGCTACACCTTC. Its translation is CASSSPGQGVGYTF.

V is TRBV4-1 and J is TRBJ2-7; 9 nucleotides align to TRBD1. The germline V gene encodes CDR1 MGHRA and CDR2 YSYEKL. With V trimmed by 4 bases and J by 5 bases, 9 bases remained unmatched. The CDR3 has 15 residues. The chain's CDR3 is CASSRLQGASDEQYF. Here the CDR3 DNA reads TGCGCCAGCAGCCGATTACAGGGGGCGTCGGACGAGCAGTACTTC.

V usage is TRBV28 and J usage is TRBJ2-3; 8 bases are a match to TRBD2. The V and J ends lost 5 bases and 6 bases, in that order; junction bases with no gene match: 4. The CDR3 is 13 residues long. Germline V gene sequence: CDR1 MDHEN, CDR2 SYDVKM. The CDR3 coding sequence is TGTGCCAGCAGTCCGACTAGCGCGGATACGCAGTATTTT. The encoded protein is CASSPTSADTQYF.

The V call is TRBV19, the J call TRBJ2-1, with no clear D. V lost 5 bases and J 6 bases, leaving 5 bases between the germline ends. The CDR3 extends over 11 amino acids. The germline CDR1 and CDR2 sequences are LNHDA and SQIVND (reference sequence). The CDR3: CASSRLNEQFF. CDR3 bases: TGTGCCAGTAGTCGTCTCAATGAGCAGTTCTTC. The variable domain in full, with the rest retrieved from reference TRBV19 and TRBJ2-1, is DGGITQSPKYLFRKEGQNVTLSCEQNLNHDAMYWYRQDPGQGLRLIYYSQIVNDFQKGDIAEGYSVSREKKESFPLTVTSAQKNPTAFYLCASSRLNEQFFGPGTRLTVL.

The rearrangement uses TRBV2 and TRBJ2-2; 8 positions agree with TRBD1. Germline CDR1 SNHLY, CDR2 FYNNEI. The V gene end was trimmed by 7 bases and the J gene end by 1 base; junction bases not matched to a gene: 5. CDR3 size: 15 residues. The CDR3 spells CASTWTGMNTGELFF. In DNA, the CDR3 is TGTGCCAGCACCTGGACAGGGATGAACACCGGGGAGCTGTTTTTT.

This chain links TRBV4-3 with TRBJ1-1; TRBD1 agrees at 7 bases. Trimming took 4 bases from V and 1 from J; bases not matched to a gene: 9. There are 16 residues in the CDR3. The germline gives CDR1 LGHNA, CDR2 YSLEER. The CDR3 loop reads CASSRRQGNWNTEAFF. CDR3 nucleotides: TGCGCCAGCAGCCGACGACAGGGCAATTGGAACACTGAAGCTTTCTTT.

The chain couples TRBV20-1 to TRBJ1-1; D is undetermined. This CDR3 region has 11 residues. Germline V gene data show CDR1 as DFQATT and CDR2 as SNEGSKA (reference sequence). Trimming took 1 base from V and 10 from J, leaving 10 bases between them. Here the CDR3 reads CSARVGDRAFF. The CDR3, as DNA: TGCAGTGCTAGAGTGGGCGATCGAGCTTTCTTT.

At least ten counts were recorded for this clone. The rearrangement links TRBV29-1 to TRBJ2-7; 15 bases agree with TRBD2. The CDR3 spans 16 residues. V gave up 4 bases and J gave up 2 bases; unmatched junction bases: 6. CDR1 and CDR2 from the germline V gene are SQVTM and ANQGSEA. CDR3 amino acids: CSVAGLAGGPPYEQYF. The CDR3 nucleotides are TGCAGCGTTGCGGGACTAGCGGGGGGCCCCCCCTACGAGCAGTACTTC.

This clone has a handful of counts. The chain carries TRBV7-9 and TRBJ1-2, with a tentative D call TRBD1 (6 bases). Trimming took 5 bases from V and 1 from J, leaving 14 bases between them. Germline assignment: CDR1 SEHNR and CDR2 FQNEAQ (reference sequence). This CDR3 is 15 amino acids long. CDR3 loop: CASSGGVLHNYGYTF. CDR3 nucleotides: TGTGCCAGCAGCGGGGGCGTACTACATAACTATGGCTACACCTTC.